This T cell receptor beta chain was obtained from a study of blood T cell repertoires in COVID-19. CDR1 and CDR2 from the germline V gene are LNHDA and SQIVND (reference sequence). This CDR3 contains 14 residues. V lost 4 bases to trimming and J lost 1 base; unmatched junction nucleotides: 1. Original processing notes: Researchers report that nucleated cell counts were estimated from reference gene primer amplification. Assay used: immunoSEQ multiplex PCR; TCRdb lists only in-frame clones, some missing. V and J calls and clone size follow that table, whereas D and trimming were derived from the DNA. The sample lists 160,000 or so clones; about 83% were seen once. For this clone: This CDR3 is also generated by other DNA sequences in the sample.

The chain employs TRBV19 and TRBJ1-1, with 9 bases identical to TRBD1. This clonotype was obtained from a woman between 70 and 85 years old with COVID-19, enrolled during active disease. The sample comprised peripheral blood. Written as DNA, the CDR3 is TGTGCCAGTAGTACGGGACAGGGGAACACTGAAGCTTTCTTT. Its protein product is CASSTGQGNTEAFF.